The rows below give T cell receptor beta chains drawn from one sample of a study of blood T cell repertoires in COVID-19. Measured with immunoSEQ multiplex PCR; TCRdb has only the in-frame clones, and not every one. The sample consists of roughly 90,000 clones, approximately 88% of them appearing once. Sequencing was performed on peripheral blood. These receptor sequences come from a woman over 75 with active or convalescent COVID-19. Both conserved end residues are part of each CDR3.

TRBJ1-2 TRBV6-5 CASSMTGIYGYTF
TRBJ2-2 TRBV7-2 CASSLWRSGELFF
TRBJ2-7 TRBV11-2 CASSLDGRYEQYF
TRBJ2-1 TRBV11-2 CASSPAASPEQFF
TRBJ2-7 TRBV28 CASTPHTSGAYEQYF
TRBJ2-1 TRBV7-8 CASSFEGGDSNEQFF
TRBJ2-1 TRBV4-2 CASSQILAGVGNEQFF
TRBJ1-2 TRBV2 CASSGVGSGPYGYTF
TRBJ1-1 TRBV19 CASSEPGQGARRAFF
TRBJ2-1 TRBV9 CASSGGTGGYNEQFF
TRBJ1-2 TRBV9 CASSVAGGGRLNNGYTF
TRBJ2-2 TRBV6-5 CASSPQTGNTGELFF
TRBJ1-6 TRBV7-3 CASSSEGVSPLHF
TRBJ2-3 TRBV28 CASSLAGGGDTQYF
TRBJ2-2 TRBV19 CASSTSASGKAGELFF
TRBJ2-3 TRBV5-5 CASSWLAGGIDTQYF
TRBJ1-1 TRBV5-8 CASSLGQRNTEAFF
TRBJ1-5 TRBV27 CASSLRRDSNQPQHF
TRBJ2-3 TRBV19 CASNPKRTGAETQYF
TRBJ2-1 TRBV5-6 CASSFRDLRVPRRDEQFF
TRBJ2-1 TRBV19 CASSSGLAGPQFF
TRBJ2-1 TRBV5-1 CASSPEGGGPDMQFF
TRBJ2-3 TRBV5-4 CASSRGLAGDLDTQYF
TRBJ2-3 TRBV7-2 CASSSETTSPAQYF
TRBJ2-6 TRBV24-1 CATSDPMTGATSGANVLTF
TRBJ1-5 TRBV18 CASSPLPTTGDQPQHF
TRBJ1-4 TRBV6-5 CASSWDSLNEKLFF
TRBJ2-3 TRBV5-1 CASSPRQGSTDTQYF
TRBJ1-4 TRBV2 CASSEDRGHEKLFF
TRBJ1-4 TRBV2 CATQLGGANEKLFF
TRBJ1-6 TRBV5-6 CASSRGQAYNSPLHF
TRBJ2-7 TRBV7-9 CASNPLGAGTDEQYF
TRBJ2-4 TRBV29-1 CSAGGNIQYF
TRBJ2-1 TRBV20-1 CSARSEYEQFF
TRBJ2-5 TRBV2 CASSVGGGPQEETQYF
TRBJ1-5 TRBV28 CASRGTGLNQPQHF
TRBJ2-4 TRBV28 CASSSGGAKNIQYF
TRBJ2-2 TRBV7-2 CASSMTSPNTGELFF
TRBJ1-3 TRBV3-1/TRBV3-2 CASSPGQLISGNTIYF
TRBJ2-1 TRBV6-1 CASSEAGGYNEQFF
TRBJ2-3 TRBV10-3 CASGLGMSDTQYF
TRBJ1-1 TRBV5-1 CASSGGQLNTEAFF
TRBJ1-2 TRBV7-2 CASSVLPRDRSDGYTF
TRBJ2-3 TRBV7-2 CASSLQGTGGLDTQYF
TRBJ2-7 TRBV4-3 CASSQGVGAGLPYEQYF